Listed below are T cell receptor beta chains from one sample, sequenced in a study of CD8 T cell repertoires and HIV-1 epitope variants. These TCRs are of unknown antigen specificity. Libraries were prepared by immunoSEQ multiplex PCR; TCRdb keeps only in-frame clonotypes and omits some of them. The sample lists 5,700 or so clones, roughly 69% occurring once. Sequences were obtained from cultured CD8+ T cells derived from PBMCs. The source is a male donor with HIV. Each CDR3 is given with its conserved first and last residue. D genes are given only for firm matches. Rows may omit the clone size; those that give it use once, few, many or a size class.

j_call,v_call,clone_size,d_call,cdr3_aa,cdr3_nt
TRBJ2-3,TRBV5-1,-,TRBD1,CASSLGDSSDTQYF,TGCGCCAGCAGCTTGGGGGACAGCTCAGATACGCAGTATTTT
TRBJ2-3,TRBV13,-,TRBD2,CASSLGPLGTSGESSTDTQYF,TGTGCCAGCAGCTTAGGACCACTAGGGACTAGCGGGGAATCTAGCACAGATACGCAGTATTTT
TRBJ2-7,TRBV2,-,TRBD2,CASSSLAGEKYEQYF,TGTGCCAGCAGTTCTCTAGCGGGAGAGAAATACGAGCAGTACTTC
TRBJ2-1,TRBV14,-,-,CASSTWDINEQFF,TGTGCCAGCAGCACCTGGGACATAAATGAGCAGTTCTTC
TRBJ1-1,TRBV9,-,-,CASSASGQSWAFF,TGTGCCAGCAGCGCTTCAGGACAGTCATGGGCTTTCTTT
TRBJ2-2,TRBV7-8,-,-,CASSPVGPITTDGELFF,TGTGCCAGCAGCCCCGTTGGCCCTATAACTACGGACGGGGAGCTGTTTTTT
TRBJ2-2,TRBV5-4,-,TRBD2,CASSLGVAGDTGELFF,TGTGCCAGCAGCTTGGGGGTAGCGGGGGATACCGGGGAGCTGTTTTTT
TRBJ1-1,TRBV28,-,-,CASTPLRVNTEAFF,TGTGCCAGCACCCCCTTGAGGGTGAACACTGAAGCTTTCTTT
TRBJ2-5,TRBV7-8,-,TRBD2,CASSLVASGGETQYF,TGTGCCAGCAGCTTAGTGGCTAGCGGGGGAGAGACCCAGTACTTC
TRBJ2-1,TRBV9,-,-,CASSQGLVEDEQFF,TGTGCCAGCAGCCAGGGGTTAGTAGAGGATGAGCAGTTCTTC
TRBJ2-5,TRBV7-9,few,TRBD1,CASSSDREAETQYF,TGTGCCAGCAGCTCGGACAGGGAGGCGGAGACCCAGTACTTC
TRBJ2-3,TRBV14,-,-,CASSQVVFTDTQYF,TGTGCCAGCAGCCAAGTAGTTTTCACAGATACGCAGTATTTT
TRBJ2-7,TRBV5-5,-,-,CASSQDRYEQYF,TGCGCCAGCAGCCAAGATCGCTACGAGCAGTACTTC
TRBJ1-1,TRBV5-6,few,-,CASSFRGLNTEAFF,TGTGCCAGCAGCTTTAGAGGGCTAAACACTGAAGCTTTCTTT
TRBJ2-2,TRBV18,-,TRBD2,CASSPSASGGLTGELFF,TGTGCCAGCTCACCCAGCGCTAGCGGGGGGCTTACCGGGGAGCTGTTTTTT
TRBJ2-7,TRBV5-6,medium-sized,TRBD2,CASSAGLGSSEQYF,TGTGCCAGCAGCGCGGGACTAGGTTCCTCCGAGCAGTACTTC
TRBJ2-7,TRBV5-8,-,-,CASSLDRTTAYEQYF,TGTGCCAGCAGCTTGGACAGGACTACGGCCTACGAGCAGTACTTC
TRBJ2-1,TRBV9,-,TRBD2,CASSVEGGRRGEQFF,TGTGCCAGCAGCGTAGAGGGCGGGAGGAGGGGTGAGCAGTTCTTC
TRBJ2-7,TRBV28,once,-,CASIEGSEQYF,TGTGCCAGCATAGAGGGGAGCGAGCAGTACTTC
TRBJ1-4,TRBV7-2,-,-,CASSPRLSNEKLFF,TGTGCCAGCAGCCCTCGGCTCTCTAATGAAAAACTGTTTTTT
TRBJ2-6,TRBV4-2,-,-,CASSQEWRTTTAGANVLTF,TGTGCCAGCAGCCAAGAGTGGCGGACTACGACGGCTGGGGCCAACGTCCTGACTTTC
TRBJ2-7,TRBV6-5,-,-,CASSKSRVDEQYF,TGTGCCAGCAGCAAGAGCAGGGTAGACGAGCAGTACTTC